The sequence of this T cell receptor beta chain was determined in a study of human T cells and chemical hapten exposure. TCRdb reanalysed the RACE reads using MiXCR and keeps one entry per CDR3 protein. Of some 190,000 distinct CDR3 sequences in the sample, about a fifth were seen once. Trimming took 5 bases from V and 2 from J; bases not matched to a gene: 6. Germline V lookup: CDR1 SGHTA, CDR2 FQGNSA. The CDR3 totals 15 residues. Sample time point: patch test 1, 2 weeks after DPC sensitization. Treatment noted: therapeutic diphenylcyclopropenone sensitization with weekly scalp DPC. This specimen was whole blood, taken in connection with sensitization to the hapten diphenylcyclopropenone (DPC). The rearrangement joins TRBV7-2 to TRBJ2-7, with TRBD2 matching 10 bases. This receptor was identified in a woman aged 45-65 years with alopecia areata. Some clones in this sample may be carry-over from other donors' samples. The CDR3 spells CASSPTSGTTYEQYF. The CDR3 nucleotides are TGTGCCAGCAGCCCTACTAGCGGGACGACCTACGAGCAGTACTTC.